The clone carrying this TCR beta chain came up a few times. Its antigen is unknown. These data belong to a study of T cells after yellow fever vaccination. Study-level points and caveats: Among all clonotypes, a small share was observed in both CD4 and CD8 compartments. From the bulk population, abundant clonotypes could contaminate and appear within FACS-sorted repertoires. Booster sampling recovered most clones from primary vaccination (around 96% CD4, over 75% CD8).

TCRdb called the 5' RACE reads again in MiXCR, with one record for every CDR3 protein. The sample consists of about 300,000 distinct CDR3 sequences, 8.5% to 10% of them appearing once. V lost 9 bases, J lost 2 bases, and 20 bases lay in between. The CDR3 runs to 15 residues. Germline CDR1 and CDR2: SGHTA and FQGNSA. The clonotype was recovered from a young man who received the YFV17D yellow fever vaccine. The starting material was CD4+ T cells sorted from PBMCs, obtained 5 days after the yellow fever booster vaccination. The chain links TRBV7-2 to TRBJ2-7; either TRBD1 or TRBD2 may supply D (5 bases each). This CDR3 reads CASQRFGDQPYEQYF. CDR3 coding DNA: TGTGCCAGTCAAAGATTTGGGGACCAACCCTACGAGCAGTACTTC.